This entry describes one T cell receptor (beta chain). As yet, its antigen is unknown. The germline V and J ends were trimmed by 5 bases and 1 base, with 16 bases remaining between them. Per germline, CDR1 SQVTM and CDR2 ANQGSEA. This CDR3 has 15 residues. The authors ran a second PCR of roughly 6 to 12 cycles using a sample-barcoded 5' primer and a J-beta primer mix. Every individual sample yielded 2.5 million or more paired-end reads (each containing CDR3). TCRdb reanalysed the 5' RACE reads using MiXCR and keeps one entry per CDR3 protein. The sample lists 1.5 million to 2 million distinct CDR3 sequences, 28% occurring once. The data are from a study of blood T cells in healthy people across ages. The study's findings and limits: Unknown donor CMV status possibly confounded expanded clonotype changes. Diversity figures derived from one million T cells were judged to underestimate the true value.

This clonotype originated in a woman in her twenties or thirties in good health. The chain has TRBV29-1 and TRBJ2-3; D is unresolved. Material: blood. CDR3 in DNA: TGCAGCGTTCTATCTCGCTGGAGCCGCACAGATACGCAGTATTTT. This translates into CSVLSRWSRTDTQYF.